These 28 T cell receptor beta chains were all obtained from the same sample, sequenced in a study of T cell responses to AZD1222 COVID-19 vaccine (dated by TCRdb to the early 2020s). The library was produced with the immunoSEQ multiplex PCR assay. The table was pulled from immuneACCESS by TCRdb, which kept in-frame rearrangements only. Such tables lose some clones; where checked, under half of the loss comes from unresolved V genes, and the rest has no known cause. In this sample the table shows about 120,000 clones, roughly 90% of which occur a single time. Clones ranked in the top ten supply about 14% of the sample. This specimen's time point label, per the study, means: baseline before first vaccination. This specimen was peripheral blood, taken on day 0 of AZD1222 vaccination. The receptors here all came from an adult in good health.

The chain is built from TRBV7-6 and TRBJ2-7, with 12 bases matching TRBD2. Germline CDR1 and CDR2: SGHVS and FNYEAQ. V was pared by 1 base and J by 2 bases, with 3 bases of the junction left unmatched. This CDR3 spans 16 amino acids. The CDR3 DNA is TGTGCCAGCAGCTTAGAAGGACTAGCGGGGACCTACGAGCAGTACTTC. Its protein product is CASSLEGLAGTYEQYF.

The J gene is TRBJ1-6, the V gene TRBV27; TRBD1 agrees at 9 bases. In germline, CDR1 is MNHEY, CDR2 SMNVEV (reference sequence). V trimming: 4 bases; J trimming: 14 bases; junction bases outside the gene matches: 15. This CDR3 region has 16 residues. CDR3 DNA: TGTGCCAGCAGTTATACCGGCGGGACAGGGTACATCTCCCTCCACTTT. Its protein product is CASSYTGGTGYISLHF.

V and J are TRBV19 and TRBJ1-2; D remains ambiguous. V gave up 5 bases and J gave up 7 bases, with 20 bases separating them. The germline CDR1 and CDR2 sequences are LNHDA and SQIVND (reference sequence). There are 15 residues in the CDR3. In DNA, the CDR3 is TGTGCCAGTAGTCCGAGCGGAGGTCATAAGTTTGGCTACACCTTC. Its translation is CASSPSGGHKFGYTF.

The chain uses TRBV5-4 and TRBJ2-2, with D unresolved. Trimming removed 0 bases at V and 2 bases at J, with 5 bases between. CDR3 size: 14 residues. The germline CDR1 and CDR2 sequences are SGHNT and YYREEE (reference sequence). In nucleotides, the CDR3 is TGTGCCAGCAGCTTGGAGAGAAACACCGGGGAGCTGTTTTTT. It translates to CASSLERNTGELFF.

This chain joins TRBV5-1 and TRBJ1-5; D call uncertain. Germline V CDR1 and CDR2: SGHRS, YFSETQ. The CDR3 spans 16 residues. The V and J ends lost 4 bases and 4 bases respectively, with 18 bases between them. The CDR3 loop reads CASSPAALGENQPQHF. The CDR3 DNA reads as TGCGCCAGCAGCCCCGCTGCCCTAGGCGAGAATCAGCCCCAGCATTTT.

V is TRBV5-6 and J is TRBJ2-7, with 9 bases identical to TRBD1. The trim removed 0 bases at V and 4 bases at J, leaving 5 bases unmatched. CDR3 size: 15 residues. Germline V gene lookup returns CDR1 SGHDT and CDR2 YYEEEE. The CDR3 region is CASSLAGTGIYEQYF. Written as DNA, the CDR3 is TGTGCCAGCAGCTTGGCAGGGACAGGGATTTACGAGCAGTACTTC.

The chain combines TRBV4-3 with TRBJ1-6; 7 bases align to TRBD1. V lost 0 bases and J lost 7; bases outside the gene matches: 3. The V gene's germline CDR1 is LGHNA and CDR2 YSLEER. There are 15 residues in the CDR3. The CDR3 coding sequence is TGCGCCAGCAGCCAAGACAGGGGGAGGAATTCACCCCTCCACTTT. It codes for CASSQDRGRNSPLHF.

The chain is built from TRBV10-2 and TRBJ2-7, with a tentative D call TRBD1 (5 bases). The CDR3 is made up of 13 amino acids. Germline-derived CDR1 and CDR2 are WSHSY and SAAADI. The V end lost 6 bases, the J end lost 3 bases, and 12 bases lay between the germline ends. The CDR3 here is CASSPGNSYEQYF. Here the CDR3 DNA reads TGCGCCAGCAGCCCAGGGAACAGCTACGAGCAGTACTTC.

The rearrangement links TRBV3-1 (or the pseudogene TRBV3-2) to TRBJ2-5; maybe TRBD1 (6 bases). The germline CDR1 and CDR2 sequences are LGHDT and YNNKEL (reference sequence). The germline V and J ends were trimmed by 0 bases and 6 bases, with 11 bases remaining between them. The CDR3 is made up of 14 amino acids. DNA of the CDR3: TGTGCCAGCAGCCAAGATATCAGGGGCAAGACCCAGTACTTC. Translated: CASSQDIRGKTQYF.

The chain has TRBV19 and TRBJ2-3, with TRBD1 matching over 9 bases. V was clipped by 7 bases and J by 3 bases; unmatched bases: 14. The CDR3 spans 17 residues. The germline V gene has CDR1 LNHDA and CDR2 SQIVND (reference sequence). DNA for the CDR3: TGTGCCAGTACCAAATCTACCGGGACAGGGAAGACAGATACGCAGTATTTT. Its protein product is CASTKSTGTGKTDTQYF.

The chain couples TRBV10-3 to TRBJ1-5; 11 bases are a match to TRBD1. This CDR3 has 20 amino acids. J was trimmed by 0 bases and V by 6 bases; bases with no gene match: 16. CDR1 is ENHRY, CDR2 SYGVKD, per germline. CDR3 DNA sequence: TGTGCCATCAGAGCTTCGACCGGGACAGGGGGAATCTTTAGCAATCAGCCCCAGCATTTT. This sequence encodes CAIRASTGTGGIFSNQPQHF.

This clone came up once. The rearrangement links TRBV21-1 to TRBJ2-1; the D call in the table, TRBD2, was not verified against the DNA. TRBV21-1 is a pseudogene segment. The CDR3 extends over 19 amino acids. CDR3 in amino acids: CASSKALPGGPLTYNEQFF. The CDR3 DNA reads TGTGCCAGCAGCAAAGCGCTCCCCGGGGGTCCGTTAACCTACAATGAGCAGTTCTTC.

The chain carries TRBV28 and TRBJ2-1; D is tentatively TRBD1 or TRBD2 (5 bases each). Looked up from germline, CDR1 is MDHEN and CDR2 is SYDVKM. The CDR3 runs 12 residues. Trimming shortened V by 2 bases and J by 10 bases, and 9 bases separated the two germline ends. The CDR3 loop reads CASSLGGGEQFF. As DNA, the CDR3 is TGTGCCAGCAGTTTAGGGGGTGGGGAGCAGTTCTTC.

This chain uses TRBV7-6 with TRBJ1-1, with D uncertain. Per the germline V gene, CDR1 is SGHVS and CDR2 is FNYEAQ. The CDR3 spans 15 residues. Between the trimmed V and J ends, which lost 2 bases and 4 bases, there was a span of 14 bases. CDR3 bases: TGTGCCAGCAGCTTACACGGGTCCCTTACCACTGAAGCTTTCTTT. Amino acids: CASSLHGSLTTEAFF.

V gene TRBV4-1 combines with J gene TRBJ2-5; 9 nucleotides match TRBD2. The CDR3 totals 18 residues. The junction had 11 bases not matched to a gene; V was cut back by 1 base and J by 2 bases. Germline CDR1 MGHRA, CDR2 YSYEKL. The CDR3, as DNA: TGCGCCAGCAGCCAAGTTGTTTCGACTAGCGGATATCAAGAGACCCAGTACTTC. This sequence encodes CASSQVVSTSGYQETQYF.

This clone was seen once. CDR3 residues: CASSRQGSSGANVLTF. The CDR3 DNA follows: TGTGCCAGCAGCCGACAGGGCTCCTCTGGGGCCAACGTCCTGACTTTC. The chain joins TRBV3-1 (or the pseudogene TRBV3-2) to TRBJ2-6; 7 nucleotides line up with TRBD1. From germline, CDR1 is LGHDT and CDR2 YNNKEL (reference sequence). This CDR3 is 16 amino acids long. The J segment lost 0 bases and the V segment lost 4 bases, leaving 3 bases of the junction unmatched.

The V and J genes are TRBV7-2 and TRBJ2-5; the match to TRBD2 covers 12 bases. CDR1 is SGHTA and CDR2 is FQGNSA in the germline V gene. V shed 3 bases and J 2 bases; nucleotides not matched to a gene: 7. The CDR3 contains 17 residues. In DNA, the CDR3 is TGTGCCAGCAGCTTCAGACTAGCGGGGGTACTTCAAGAGACCCAGTACTTC. Its translation is CASSFRLAGVLQETQYF.

This rearrangement joins TRBV29-1 to TRBJ1-2; unclear D gene. The CDR3 has 14 amino acids. Between the trimmed V and J ends, which lost 0 bases and 0 bases, there was a span of 8 bases. The germline V gene has CDR1 SQVTM and CDR2 ANQGSEA. CDR3 region: CSVEDPDTNYGYTF. Here the CDR3 DNA reads TGCAGCGTTGAAGATCCCGACACTAACTATGGCTACACCTTC. Based on the CDR3 plus reference TRBV29-1 and TRBJ1-2, the full variable domain is SAVISQKPSRDICQRGTSLTIQCQVDSQVTMMFWYRQQPGQSLTLIATANQGSEATYESGFVIDKFPISRPNLTFSTLTVSNMSPEDSSIYLCSVEDPDTNYGYTFGSGTRLTVV.

The V call is TRBV5-5, the J call TRBJ1-6; no clear D gene. Trimming pared 1 base from V and 12 bases from J, leaving 23 bases between. This CDR3 is built from 17 residues. Germline CDR1 SGHKS, CDR2 YYEKEE (reference sequence). The CDR3 bases are TGTGCCAGCAGCTTGAAGGGAGTAGAAGGGAGCAACTTACCCCTCCACTTT. Translated, it gives CASSLKGVEGSNLPLHF. Complete variable domain (other parts from reference TRBV5-5 and TRBJ1-6): DAGVTQSPTHLIKTRGQQVTLRCSPISGHKSVSWYQQVLGQGPQFIFQYYEKEERGRGNFPDRFSARQFPNYSSELNVNALLLGDSALYLCASSLKGVEGSNLPLHFGNGTRLTVT.

V gene TRBV6-4 combines with J gene TRBJ2-2; D may correspond to TRBD1 or TRBD2 (6 bases each). The CDR3 is 18 amino acids. Germline-derived CDR1 and CDR2 are MRHNA and SNTAGT. V lost 0 bases and J 3 bases, leaving 17 bases between the germline ends. CDR3 sequence reads: CASSDSGRTEGHTGELFF. DNA of the CDR3: TGTGCCAGCAGTGACTCAGGGAGGACAGAGGGGCACACCGGGGAGCTGTTTTTT.

The chain links TRBV11-2 to TRBJ2-1, with 7 bases lining up with TRBD1. Germline V gene data show CDR1 as SGHAT and CDR2 as FQNNGV. Trimming cost V 6 bases and J 7 bases; bases outside gene matches: 3. CDR3 length: 12 residues. As DNA, the CDR3 is TGTGCCAGCAGGCAGACAGGGAATGAGCAGTTCTTC. It codes for CASRQTGNEQFF.

The chain joins TRBV7-2 to TRBJ1-4; 7 bases fit TRBD1. Losses at the gene ends were 1 base for V and 2 bases for J; bases not matched to a gene: 4. This CDR3 is built from 16 residues. Per the germline V gene, CDR1 is SGHTA and CDR2 is FQGNSA. The CDR3 sequence: CASSLDHRGTNEKLFF. CDR3 nucleotide sequence: TGTGCCAGCAGCTTAGACCACAGGGGTACTAATGAAAAACTGTTTTTT.

The chain uses TRBV28 and TRBJ1-4; D perhaps matches TRBD1 (5 bases). Looked up from germline, CDR1 is MDHEN and CDR2 is SYDVKM. The ends were cut back, 2 bases at V and 3 bases at J, with 13 bases in the middle. The CDR3 extends over 16 amino acids. The CDR3 coding sequence is TGTGCCAGCAGTTTAAATCTGGGGGTTGCTAATGAAAAACTGTTTTTT. Encoded protein: CASSLNLGVANEKLFF.

The chain combines TRBV5-6 with TRBJ1-2, with a possible D match to TRBD1 (6 bases). The V end lost 5 bases, the J end lost 1 base, and 12 bases lay between the germline ends. The CDR3 covers 14 residues. CDR1 is SGHDT and CDR2 is YYEEEE in the germline V gene. The DNA of the CDR3 is TGTGCCAGCAGACAGGGTGGAGGTAACTATGGCTACACCTTC. It translates to CASRQGGGNYGYTF.

V is TRBV19 and J is TRBJ2-7; 9 bases are shared with TRBD1. Trimming at V came to 3 bases and at J to 4 bases, leaving 7 bases not matched to a gene. The CDR3 has 15 residues. Germline CDR1 and CDR2: LNHDA and SQIVND (reference sequence). CDR3 amino acids: CASSIGQGLAYEQYF. CDR3 bases: TGTGCCAGTAGTATCGGACAGGGGCTCGCATACGAGCAGTACTTC.

The chain employs TRBV6-5 and TRBJ2-1, with D uncertain. Germline CDR1 is MNHEY and CDR2 is SVGAGI. This CDR3 has 16 amino acids. V was pared by 3 bases and J by 9 bases, with 21 bases between. As DNA, the CDR3 is TGTGCCAGCAGTTATTCCGAGCCGGAAGGGATAGGTGAGCAGTTCTTC. As protein: CASSYSEPEGIGEQFF.

V and J are TRBV5-6 and TRBJ1-1; D unresolved. Trimming removed 5 bases at V and 11 bases at J, with 16 bases between. Germline V CDR1 and CDR2: SGHDT, YYEEEE. The CDR3 is 12 residues long. The CDR3, as DNA: TGTGCCAGCAGATCCGGGCCCCATGATGCTTTCTTT. Encoded protein: CASRSGPHDAFF.

The rearrangement links TRBV10-3 to TRBJ2-2; possibly TRBD2 for D (5 bases). This CDR3 is built from 15 residues. CDR1 and CDR2 from the germline V gene are ENHRY and SYGVKD. The germline V and J ends were trimmed by 6 bases and 0 bases, with 11 bases remaining between them. In DNA, the CDR3 is TGTGCCATCAGGGGAGCGGAGACGAACACCGGGGAGCTGTTTTTT. Translation: CAIRGAETNTGELFF.